This T cell receptor beta chain was recovered during a study of shared clonotypes between healthy human individuals (dated by TCRdb to the early 2020s). Concerning the study at large: A couple of women and a few men aged 18 to 49 years were included in the cohort. For each donor, three plates each were used for CD4 naive and CD4 memory, two plates were used for CD8 naive, and one plate was used for CD8 memory. To estimate repertoire size and how much clonotypes are shared between individuals, the study performed deep sequencing of blood TCR repertoires from roughly five healthy adults. Different laboratories and diverse techniques were used to prepare libraries and sequence TCR repertoires, to increase sequencing depth and limit assay-specific biases. Per donor, leukapheresis produced somewhere between about 0.9 and 10 billion PBMCs.

TCR CDR3 regions were amplified from genomic DNA by multiplex PCR using the deep immunoSEQ assay. For each cell subset, the extracted genomic DNA was distributed evenly across all wells of several immunoSEQ 96-well plates, and each plate served as one replicate. Each replicate PCR for sorted subsets received around 200 ng genomic DNA, equal to tens of thousands of T cell genomes. The purified libraries were quantified using a Qubit 3.0 fluorometer, sized with a Bioanalyzer 2100, and then quantified again using the KAPA Library Quantification kit. Every immunoSEQ 96-well plate was sequenced on a dedicated single-read 150-cycle Illumina NextSeq 550 flow cell. The original pipeline was this. Because only junctional sequences without quality scores were contained in the immunoSEQ output, filtering matching that applied to full-length reads could not be performed. To assign V/J genes and CDR3, sequences were annotated using PyIR, a Python wrapper for IgBLAST v1.9, with IMGT germline references. Any read was removed if the V/J assignment was weak (E-value above 1e-6), the CDR3 was missing, or the read contained stop codons, out-of-frame junctions, or ambiguous translated residues. V3J clonotypes were defined by identical inferred V gene, J gene, and CDR3 amino acid sequence. Percentage overlap between repertoires was computed as shared unique clonotypes divided by the size of the smaller repertoire. Richness of each repertoire was evaluated using RTK rarefaction, the Chao1 estimator, and Recon v2.1 estimates of unobserved clonotypes. Generation probabilities for all TCRbeta clonotypes obtained by the gDNA method from several donors were computed using OLGA. Not all clones reach the TCRdb copy of this immuneACCESS table, which keeps in-frame sequences only. Checked studies attribute under half of the gap to unresolved V genes and leave the rest unexplained. V, J and clone size are those of that table, while D and trimming were read from the DNA. In all, the sample holds hundreds of thousands of clones, and under 80% of those were seen once. Roughly 1.7% of the sample belongs to the ten largest clones.

The V end loses 4 bases and the J end loses 3 bases, and a stretch of 10 bases separates them. As encoded in the germline V gene, CDR1 is LGHNA while CDR2 is YNFKEQ. The CDR3, from cysteine to phenylalanine, totals 13 residues. Only the CDR3 DNA is retained, 39 bases long and in frame from the first base. Overall study results and their limits: Based on pairwise subsampling, the degree of clonotype sharing among donors was expected to be affected by sequencing depth. Around 5% of naive CD4, 3.5% of naive CD8, 2% to 2.5% of memory CD4, and approximately 0.39% of memory CD8 clonotypes were shared across several donors. Higher generation probabilities were observed for clonotypes shared by all four sorted-subset donors than for non-shared clonotypes. Larger estimated clonotype richness was generally found for naive subsets than for memory subsets. Incomplete sequencing was indicated by rarefaction of sorted-subset datasets, despite the large sequencing depth. Sampling was limited to blood, and TCR repertoires in tissue likely differ from TCR repertoires in blood. The genetic and exposure-history diversity represented was limited by the small number of donors.

The donors were healthy, HIV-negative adults who had no recently reported acute infections or vaccinations. Every donor was a Caucasian adult living in Nashville, Tennessee, USA. CD4+ T cells were enriched by magnetic negative selection; naive cells were then positively selected on CD45RA, and the negative fraction formed the memory subset. Blood was collected by leukapheresis, and PBMCs were isolated by Ficoll-Histopaque density gradient centrifugation and then cryopreserved in liquid nitrogen vapor phase. Analytical flow cytometry was used to check the purity and quantity of every magnetically sorted T cell population. Each sorted fraction had its genomic DNA isolated and then quantified by UV absorbance on a Nanodrop 2000c. Comment on this clone: The target of this receptor is not known. Per-base quality was not reported, and no clone a single base away is much larger than it.

The sequenced sample consisted of memory CD4+ T cells sorted from blood. The cell subset or site tag for this specimen amounts to: CD45RA-negative fraction. The chain was built from TRBV4-2 and TRBJ2-7, with the D gene not clear enough to name. The sequence was collected from a woman aged 25 to 39 in good health. The nucleotide sequence is given as TGTGCCAGCAGCCCGCCACCAAACTACGAGCAGTACTTC. Translation gives CASSPPPNYEQYF.